These 15 T cell receptor beta chains share one sample of origin, sequenced in a study of cytomegalovirus exposure and HLA in healthy donors. This PCR relied on a set of 60 Vbeta primers and 13 Jbeta primers. Assay used: immunoSEQ multiplex PCR; TCRdb lists only in-frame clones, some missing. Here the sample spans under 250,000 clones, around four fifths being singletons. The specimen was PBMCs. These TCRs come from a boy aged 5 to 17 in good health and CMV-seronegative.

The genes are TRBV9 and TRBJ2-6, with 12 bases aligning to TRBD2. This CDR3 contains 19 residues. Looked up from germline, CDR1 is SGDLS and CDR2 is YYNGEE. The V gene end was trimmed by 3 bases and the J gene end by 2 bases; junction bases not matched to a gene: 9. The CDR3 bases are TGTGCCAGCAGCGCTAGCGGGGGGGCCGTTATAACTGGGGCCAACGTCCTGACTTTC. Protein: CASSASGGAVITGANVLTF.

The chain employs TRBV10-3 and TRBJ1-5, with D perhaps matching TRBD1 (6 bases). The CDR3 runs 14 residues. Deletions cut 2 bases from V and 5 bases from J, with 10 bases between. Germline assignment: CDR1 ENHRY and CDR2 SYGVKD. As DNA, the CDR3 is TGTGCCATCAGTGAGGACAGGCAAGATCAGCCCCAGCATTTT. Encoded protein: CAISEDRQDQPQHF.

This clone was observed a single time. The chain links TRBV5-5 to TRBJ2-6, with 7 nucleotides matching TRBD1. With 2 bases clipped from V and 1 base from J, the junction kept 15 bases outside the gene matches. The CDR3 sequence is 20 residues long. CDR1 and CDR2 (germline): SGHKS, YYEKEE (reference sequence). CDR3 in DNA: TGTGCCAGCAGCTTTAGGTTGTGGACAGGTCCAACTTCTGGGGCCAACGTCCTGACTTTC. Its protein product is CASSFRLWTGPTSGANVLTF.

The V gene is TRBV19, the J gene TRBJ2-5; 8 nucleotides agree with TRBD1. The germline gives CDR1 LNHDA, CDR2 SQIVND (reference sequence). The V segment lost 3 bases and the J segment 5 bases; nucleotides outside the gene matches: 11. The CDR3 is made up of 16 amino acids. The CDR3 nucleotides are TGTGCCAGTAGTATGTTCTCGCAGGGGGCTTCGGAGACCCAGTACTTC. Protein product: CASSMFSQGASETQYF.

The V gene is TRBV25-1, the J gene TRBJ2-7, with 9 positions matching TRBD1. Per the germline V gene, CDR1 is MGHDK and CDR2 is SYGVNS. The J segment lost 5 bases and the V segment lost 6 bases, leaving 11 bases of the junction unmatched. CDR3 length equals 15 residues. As DNA, the CDR3 is TGTGCCAGCAGCAATTCCGGGACAGGGATCGACGAGCAGTACTTC. It encodes CASSNSGTGIDEQYF.

This chain uses TRBV7-2 with TRBJ2-5; D unresolved. Trimming removed 5 bases at V and 2 bases at J, with 9 bases between. Germline V gene data show CDR1 as SGHTA and CDR2 as FQGNSA. The CDR3 loop spans 13 amino acids. The CDR3 region is CASSLGHQETQYF. CDR3 nucleotide sequence: TGTGCCAGCAGCCTTGGGCATCAAGAGACCCAGTACTTC.

The genes are TRBV29-1 and TRBJ2-5; 7 nucleotides match TRBD2. Looked up from germline, CDR1 is SQVTM and CDR2 is ANQGSEA. Germline trimming cut 7 bases from V and 3 bases from J; bases unmatched to any gene: 11. The CDR3 spans 14 residues. The CDR3: CSAGRVGGKETQYF. Written as DNA, the CDR3 is TGCAGCGCAGGCAGGGTGGGAGGGAAAGAGACCCAGTACTTC.

This rearrangement joins TRBV6-1 to TRBJ2-5, with a tentative D call TRBD2 (5 bases). The germline V gene has CDR1 MNHNS and CDR2 SASEGT. The length of the CDR3 is 14 residues. The V and J ends lost 3 bases and 5 bases respectively, with 13 bases between them. CDR3 nucleotide sequence: TGTGCCAGCAGTGACTCACGCCGGAGGGAGACCCAGTACTTC. Its protein is CASSDSRRRETQYF.

The V and J genes are TRBV6-5 and TRBJ2-1; 7 nucleotides align to TRBD1. CDR3 length equals 14 residues. The trim removed 5 bases at V and 7 bases at J, leaving 8 bases unmatched. The germline V gene encodes CDR1 MNHEY and CDR2 SVGAGI. The DNA of the CDR3 is TGTGCCAGCAGTCCCCAGGGGGAGTGGAATGAGCAGTTCTTC. Amino acid sequence: CASSPQGEWNEQFF.

This clone has more than one count but fewer than ten. The V gene is TRBV7-2, the J gene TRBJ2-2; D may be TRBD1 (5 bases). In germline, CDR1 is SGHTA, CDR2 FQGNSA. The CDR3 runs to 14 residues. The V gene lost 10 bases and the J gene lost 1 base, with 13 bases spanning the gap. For the CDR3, the DNA is TGTGCCAACAAAGGGGCAGGGAACACCGGGGAGCTGTTTTTT. Translation: CANKGAGNTGELFF.

The gene calls are TRBV5-1 and TRBJ1-6; TRBD1 matches at 8 bases. The CDR3 runs 14 residues. The germline V gene has CDR1 SGHRS and CDR2 YFSETQ. Trimming removed 2 bases from V and 8 bases from J; junction bases left unmatched: 3. The CDR3 loop is CASSFGQGYSPLHF. The CDR3 DNA follows: TGCGCCAGCAGCTTTGGACAGGGCTATTCACCCCTCCACTTT.

The rearrangement joins TRBV11-1 to TRBJ2-1, with a weak D call TRBD2 (6 bases). The germline V gene has CDR1 SGHAT and CDR2 FQDESV (reference sequence). CDR3 length equals 14 residues. V gave up 10 bases and J gave up 3 bases, with 16 bases separating them. The CDR3 nucleotides are TGTGCCACCTCACGGGGTAGCGGCTACAATGAGCAGTTCTTC. This translates into CATSRGSGYNEQFF.

This chain joins TRBV11-3 and TRBJ2-7, with TRBD2 matching over 8 bases. Germline CDR1 reads SGHNT; CDR2 reads YENEEA. With V trimmed by 6 bases and J by 5 bases, 12 bases remained unmatched. The CDR3 is 15 amino acids. The CDR3 is CASSRGGTRYHEQYF. The DNA of the CDR3 is TGTGCCAGCAGTCGCGGGGGGACTAGATACCACGAGCAGTACTTC. The full variable domain, its missing parts supplied by reference TRBV11-3 and TRBJ2-7, is EAGVVQSPRYKIIEKKQPVAFWCNPISGHNTLYWYLQNLGQGPELLIRYENEEAVDDSQLPKDRFSAERLKGVDSTLKIQPAELGDSAVYLCASSRGGTRYHEQYFGPGTRLTVT.

The J gene is TRBJ1-5, the V gene TRBV27; 8 nucleotides align to TRBD1. Germline V CDR1 and CDR2: MNHEY, SMNVEV (reference sequence). This CDR3 is built from 14 residues. With 2 bases clipped from V and 6 bases from J, the junction kept 3 bases outside the gene matches. The CDR3 DNA reads as TGTGCCAGCAGTTTAATGACAGGGGCTCAGCCCCAGCATTTT. It encodes CASSLMTGAQPQHF.

This chain joins TRBV9 and TRBJ1-2, with 7 nucleotides matching TRBD1. Trimming removed 1 base from V and 0 bases from J; junction bases left unmatched: 3. There are 15 residues in the CDR3. Germline-derived CDR1 and CDR2 are SGDLS and YYNGEE. The CDR3: CASSVTGEANYGYTF. In DNA, the CDR3 is TGTGCCAGCAGCGTAACAGGGGAAGCTAACTATGGCTACACCTTC.